The entry below gives a single TCR beta chain sequence along with its context. Antigen specificity is unknown. Peripheral blood samples and lesional scalp punch biopsies were obtained from alopecia areata patients. The data were obtained in a study of CD8+ T cells in alopecia areata. Study findings and constraints: Normal scalp had lower clonality than lesional scalp, with alopecia totalis/universalis lesions showing this most strongly. Sequenced scalp T cells also include alphabeta T cells resident in normal skin. Unlike in mice, where it was clearer, TCR sharing across patients was less clear, possibly HLA-related.

The CDR3 has 12 amino acids. Germline values: CDR1 MNHEY, CDR2 SMNVEV (reference sequence). With 5 bases removed from V and 6 bases from J, the gap between germline ends came to 11 bases. Following extraction, RNA underwent reverse transcription to cDNA, which served as the sequencing template. Sequencing was performed with immunoSEQ multiplex PCR; in TCRdb, only in-frame clones are kept and a portion is missing. The profile covers about 110,000 clones, with 58% appearing a single time and 20% to 30% taken by the ten largest. The TCR comes from a human donor with alopecia areata. The sequenced sample was NKG2D-low CD8+ T cells sorted from blood. The chain links TRBV27 to TRBJ2-7; tentatively, D is TRBD1 (5 bases). Written as DNA, the CDR3 is TGTGCCAGCAGTCCCCAGGGTGCCGAGCAGTACTTC. Translation gives CASSPQGAEQYF.